What follows is one T cell receptor beta chain and its context. No antigen is known for it. These data are taken from a study of vaccination effects on CD4 cells after COVID-19. General observations from the study: Vaccine- and infection-induced clones showed marked clonal contraction late following vaccination.

Between the trimmed V and J ends, which lost 5 bases and 0 bases, there was a span of 10 bases. CDR3 length equals 14 residues. The germline V gene encodes CDR1 LNHDA and CDR2 SQIVND (reference sequence). Some clones are missing from TCRdb's copy, which holds only in-frame ones; the method was immunoSEQ multiplex PCR. The table shows some 20,000 clones, with about 71% occurring only once. ViraFEST used viral peptide pools to expand antigen-specific CD4+ T cells before sequencing. At the end of 10 days of culture, CD4+ T cells were isolated. The study found no prior SARS-CoV-2 infection in the vaccine recipients, who tested negative for nucleocapsid antibodies. Supplemented with approximately 10 IU/ml IL-2 and roughly 9.2 ug/ml peptides, around 2 million PBMC per well were kept in culture.

The receptor was isolated from a human donor who received a COVID-19 vaccine. The rearrangement links TRBV19 to TRBJ1-1; D not resolved. The sample consisted of CD4+ T cells from PBMCs cultured with HCoV-229E spike peptides, taken before COVID-19 vaccination. The DNA for the CDR3 is TGTGCCAGTAGTGCTCCGGACTTGAACACTGAAGCTTTCTTT. Its translation is CASSAPDLNTEAFF.